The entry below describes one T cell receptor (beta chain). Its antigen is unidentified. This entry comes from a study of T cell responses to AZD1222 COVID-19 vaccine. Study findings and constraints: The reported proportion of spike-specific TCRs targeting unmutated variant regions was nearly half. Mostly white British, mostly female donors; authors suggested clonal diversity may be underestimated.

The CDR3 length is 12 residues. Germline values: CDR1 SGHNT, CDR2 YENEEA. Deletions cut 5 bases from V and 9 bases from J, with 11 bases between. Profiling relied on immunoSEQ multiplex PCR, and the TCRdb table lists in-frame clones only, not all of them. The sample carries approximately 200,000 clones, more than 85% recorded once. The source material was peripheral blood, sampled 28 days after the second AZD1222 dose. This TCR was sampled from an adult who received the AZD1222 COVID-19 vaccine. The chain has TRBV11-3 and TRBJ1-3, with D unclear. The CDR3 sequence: CASSPRLGTIYF. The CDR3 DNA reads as TGTGCCAGCAGCCCCCGCTTGGGCACCATATATTTT.